A single sample gave rise to the 3 T cell receptor beta chains below, sequenced in a study of T cells in Graves' hyperthyroidism and ophthalmopathy. Amplification yielded TCR beta CDR3 regions, with RNA transcripts as the source. A first-round RT-PCR of the TCR CDR3 used the HTBI primer set. TCRdb re-called the multiplex PCR reads through MiXCR, storing one row per CDR3 protein. The sample lists 350,000 to 500,000 distinct CDR3 sequences; 12% to 15% were seen once. The sequenced material came from blood. All receptors derive from a woman aged 18-35 years with Graves' hyperthyroidism.

This clonotype occurred many times. The gene calls are TRBV18 and TRBJ2-7; TRBD2 matches at 10 bases. V was clipped by 6 bases and J by 3 bases; unmatched bases: 5. The germline CDR1 and CDR2 sequences are KGHSH and LQKENI. The CDR3 runs 14 residues. Here the CDR3 reads CASSDASGSYEQYF. The CDR3 DNA follows: TGTGCCAGCTCCGACGCTAGCGGGAGCTACGAGCAGTACTTC.

This clonotype has a count of ten or more. The V call is TRBV5-1, the J call TRBJ2-7; the D is unclear. Trimming pared 0 bases from V and 2 bases from J, leaving 9 bases between. The CDR3 spans 14 residues. CDR1 is SGHRS and CDR2 is YFSETQ in the germline V gene. CDR3 DNA: TGCGCCAGCAGCTTGGGGCGCGCCCCCTACGAGCAGTACTTC. Translating gives CASSLGRAPYEQYF.

This clonotype was observed at least ten times. V is TRBV6-2 or TRBV6-3 and J is TRBJ2-6, with D possibly being TRBD1 or TRBD2 (6 bases each). Germline loops: CDR1 MNHEY, CDR2 SVGEGT. CDR3 length: 18 amino acids. Trimming removed 1 base from V and 0 bases from J, with 13 bases in between. CDR3 sequence reads: CASSYWRGSPSGANVLTF. CDR3 nucleotide sequence: TGTGCCAGCAGTTACTGGAGGGGGTCCCCCTCTGGGGCCAACGTCCTGACTTTC.